These 9 T cell receptor beta chains came from one sample sequenced in a study of T cells in Graves' hyperthyroidism and ophthalmopathy. Researchers took RNA transcripts and amplified the TCR beta CDR3 regions from them. First-round RT-PCR of the TCR CDR3 relied on the HTBI primer set. Each CDR3 protein gets one entry after TCRdb re-called the multiplex PCR reads with MiXCR. The table lists around 500,000 distinct CDR3 sequences, 15% to 20% of them singletons. Material for sequencing was blood. These receptors originate from a woman aged 25-40 years with Graves' ophthalmopathy.

This chain links TRBV7-9 with TRBJ1-5; weak D call: TRBD1 (6 bases). Germline CDR1 is SEHNR and CDR2 is FQNEAQ (reference sequence). Trimming took off 7 bases at V and 2 bases at J, with 12 bases between the two ends. This CDR3 region has 14 residues. The CDR3 sequence is CASTTGLGNQPQHF. CDR3 in DNA: TGTGCCAGCACCACAGGGTTGGGCAATCAGCCCCAGCATTTT.

The chain couples TRBV4-1 to TRBJ2-7; TRBD2 aligns across 10 bases. There are 16 residues in the CDR3. Germline V gives CDR1 MGHRA, CDR2 YSYEKL. The trim removed 4 bases at V and 4 bases at J, leaving 10 bases unmatched. Here the CDR3 reads CASSRIASGSVYEQYF. CDR3 nucleotide sequence: TGCGCCAGCAGCCGAATCGCTAGCGGGAGTGTTTACGAGCAGTACTTC.

This clonotype came up many times. The rearrangement links TRBV28 to TRBJ1-1, with TRBD1 as a possible D gene (5 bases). V was shortened by 2 bases and J by 8 bases, with 12 bases between the two germline ends. Germline CDR1 and CDR2: MDHEN and SYDVKM. The CDR3 consists of 13 residues. CDR3 protein: CASSLRRGGEAFF. The CDR3 DNA is TGTGCCAGCAGTTTACGCCGTGGGGGGGAAGCTTTCTTT.

The table lists this clonotype with many counts. The gene calls are TRBV12-3 or TRBV12-4 and TRBJ2-5; 7 bases are a match to TRBD1. The CDR3 consists of 15 residues. V lost 5 bases to trimming and J lost 1 base; unmatched junction nucleotides: 7. The CDR3 is CASSTSGGRQETQYF. In DNA, the CDR3 is TGTGCCAGCAGTACCTCAGGGGGTCGCCAAGAGACCCAGTACTTC.

This clonotype has only a few counts. The chain recombines TRBV6-1 with TRBJ2-1; 7 positions agree with TRBD2. Unmatched junction bases numbered 9, after V lost 6 bases and J lost 7 bases. The CDR3 spans 14 residues. Per germline, CDR1 MNHNS and CDR2 SASEGT. Here the CDR3 DNA reads TGTGCCAGCAGGATCGGCGGGAGTCAGAATGAGCAGTTCTTC. Translation gives CASRIGGSQNEQFF.

Ten or more counts support this clonotype. The rearrangement links TRBV30 to TRBJ1-1; D gene unclear. CDR3 length: 14 residues. V dropped 4 bases and J dropped 1 base, with 13 bases sitting between them. Germline V gene lookup returns CDR1 GTSNPN and CDR2 SVGIG (reference sequence). CDR3 loop: CAWKRRLGNTEAFF. The CDR3 DNA reads TGTGCCTGGAAGCGGAGGTTGGGGAACACTGAAGCTTTCTTT. Full variable domain (remainder filled in from reference TRBV30 and TRBJ1-1): SQTIHQWPATLVQPVGSPLSLECTVEGTSNPNLYWYRQAAGRGLQLLFYSVGIGQISSEVPQNLSASRPQDRQFILSSKKLLLSDSGFYLCAWKRRLGNTEAFFGQGTRLTVV.

This clonotype appeared many times. V usage is TRBV6-1 and J usage is TRBJ2-5; possibly TRBD2 for D (6 bases). The CDR3 spans 12 residues. Germline lookup yields CDR1 MNHNS and CDR2 SASEGT. V lost 6 bases, J lost 3 bases, and 8 bases lay in between. CDR3 in amino acids: CASREGKETQYF. CDR3 nucleotides: TGTGCCAGCAGGGAGGGCAAAGAGACCCAGTACTTC.

This clonotype was counted only a few times. The chain has TRBV5-6 and TRBJ2-7; D gene uncertain. The CDR3 runs 14 residues. Trimming took 2 bases from V and 3 from J, leaving 12 bases between them. Germline V gene lookup returns CDR1 SGHDT and CDR2 YYEEEE. The CDR3, as DNA: TGTGCCAGCAGCTTAACCGGGCCTTACTACGAGCAGTACTTC. The encoded protein is CASSLTGPYYEQYF.

The table lists this clonotype with a few counts. The rearrangement joins TRBV20-1 to TRBJ1-5; D ambiguous. The ends were cut back, 2 bases at V and 2 bases at J, with 7 bases in the middle. The CDR3 runs 13 residues. Germline CDR1 is DFQATT and CDR2 is SNEGSKA (reference sequence). The CDR3 protein is CSARNGGNQPQHF. The CDR3 DNA follows: TGCAGTGCTAGAAACGGAGGCAATCAGCCCCAGCATTTT.